These T cell receptor beta chains were read from a single sample in a study of early T cells in non-severe SARS-CoV-2 infection. TCRdb re-derived calls from the 5' RACE reads in MiXCR, one entry per CDR3 protein. The sample lists about 49,000 distinct CDR3 sequences, about 6.5% occurring once. The sample was whole blood, taken at baseline. The receptors derive from an adult who was a healthcare worker with PCR-confirmed SARS-CoV-2 infection or an uninfected control (not recorded which). CDR3s include the opening cysteine and the closing phenylalanine or tryptophan. A D gene is named only where the DNA matches it firmly. The listing skips clone size in some rows; elsewhere it reads once, few, many or a size class.

cdr3_aa cdr3_nt d_call j_call v_call clone_size
CASSLGFPGVNSPLHF TGTGCCAGCAGCTTAGGGTTCCCCGGGGTAAATTCACCCCTCCACTTT NA TRBJ1-6 TRBV7-2 NA
CASSYTRGAATEAFF TGTGCCAGCAGTTATACAAGGGGCGCGGCCACTGAAGCTTTCTTT NA TRBJ1-1 TRBV6-2/TRBV6-3 NA
CASSREAGGDEQYF TGTGCCAGCAGCAGGGAGGCAGGTGGGGACGAGCAGTACTTC NA TRBJ2-7 TRBV11-3 many
CATQTGTYEQYF TGTGCCACCCAAACGGGAACCTACGAGCAGTACTTC NA TRBJ2-7 TRBV7-9 many
CSVPGQGAYEQYF TGCAGTGTACCGGGACAGGGGGCCTACGAGCAGTACTTC TRBD1 TRBJ2-7 TRBV20-1 medium-sized
CASSLAAASGGTDTQYF TGCGCCAGCAGCTTGGCCGCGGCGAGCGGCGGCACAGATACGCAGTATTTT NA TRBJ2-3 TRBV5-1 many
CATSDINYNEQFF TGTGCCACCAGTGATATCAACTACAATGAGCAGTTCTTC NA TRBJ2-1 TRBV24-1 NA
CASSLVARGNEQFF TGTGCCAGCAGCTTAGTTGCGAGGGGGAATGAGCAGTTCTTC NA TRBJ2-1 TRBV11-3 many
CASSPGQGETQYF TGTGCCAGCTCACCAGGACAGGGAGAGACCCAGTACTTC TRBD1 TRBJ2-5 TRBV18 many
CASSQADRDPNTGELFF TGCGCCAGCAGCCAAGCGGACAGGGATCCGAACACCGGGGAGCTGTTTTTT TRBD1 TRBJ2-2 TRBV4-3 medium-sized
CAIKASKQANQPQHF TGTGCCATCAAAGCTTCGAAACAGGCTAATCAGCCCCAGCATTTT NA TRBJ1-5 TRBV10-3 NA
CASSSGQGYTDTQYF TGTGCCAGCAGCTCGGGACAGGGATATACAGATACGCAGTATTTT TRBD1 TRBJ2-3 TRBV7-2 NA
CASRHETGTVAPTQYF TGTGCCAGCAGACATGAAACCGGGACAGTGGCGCCTACGCAGTATTTT TRBD1 TRBJ2-3 TRBV6-5 many
CASSGLADTQYF TGTGCCAGCAGCGGACTAGCGGATACGCAGTATTTT TRBD2 TRBJ2-3 TRBV7-9 NA
CSAEGQVYGYTF TGCAGTGCGGAGGGACAGGTCTATGGCTACACCTTC TRBD1 TRBJ1-2 TRBV20-1 medium-sized
CASSLGTNYGYTF TGCGCCAGCAGCTTGGGGACGAACTATGGCTACACCTTC NA TRBJ1-2 TRBV5-1 NA
CASSLYRAQETQYF TGTGCCAGCAGTTTGTACAGGGCCCAAGAGACCCAGTACTTC NA TRBJ2-5 TRBV28 many
CASSRRTGTDTQYF TGTGCCAGCAGCCGGCGGACAGGCACAGATACGCAGTATTTT NA TRBJ2-3 TRBV28 few
CSAGTVVGGEAFF TGCAGTGCTGGCACAGTGGTGGGGGGGGAAGCTTTCTTT NA TRBJ1-1 TRBV20-1 many
CSAFPPGVGNQPQHF TGCAGTGCTTTCCCCCCGGGGGTTGGCAATCAGCCCCAGCATTTT NA TRBJ1-5 TRBV20-1 many
CASSLFGGTQYF TGTGCCAGCAGCCTATTTGGGGGTACGCAGTATTTT NA TRBJ2-3 TRBV14 NA
CASSYESSYNEQFF TGTGCCAGCAGTTACGAAAGCTCCTACAATGAGCAGTTCTTC NA TRBJ2-1 TRBV6-6 NA
CSAWAEKGRDYTDTQYF TGCAGTGCCTGGGCGGAAAAGGGCAGGGATTACACAGATACGCAGTATTTT NA TRBJ2-3 TRBV20-1 NA
CASSSRSDLQYF TGTGCCAGCTCATCTCGTTCGGACCTGCAGTATTTT NA TRBJ2-3 TRBV18 few
CASRYKRGLAGNTGELFF TGTGCCAGCAGGTACAAGCGCGGACTAGCGGGGAACACCGGGGAGCTGTTTTTT TRBD2 TRBJ2-2 TRBV12-3/TRBV12-4 few
CASSRGLAGVYNEQFF TGTGCCAGCAGCAGGGGTCTAGCGGGGGTCTACAATGAGCAGTTCTTC TRBD2 TRBJ2-1 TRBV7-9 few
CASSQDHSGNTIYF TGTGCCAGCTCGCAGGACCACTCTGGAAACACCATATATTTT NA TRBJ1-3 TRBV6-1 many
CASSAKRTGGHEQYF TGTGCCAGCAGTGCAAAAAGAACCGGAGGTCACGAGCAGTACTTC NA TRBJ2-7 TRBV12-3/TRBV12-4 many
CASRRILIAGGQETQYF TGTGCCAGTCGCCGGATTCTTATAGCGGGGGGGCAAGAGACCCAGTACTTC TRBD2 TRBJ2-5 TRBV6-5 few
CASSPLGGPNQPQHF TGTGCCAGCAGCCCCTTAGGGGGCCCAAATCAGCCCCAGCATTTT TRBD1 TRBJ1-5 TRBV5-6 many
CASSLWGGTSTDTQYF TGCGCCAGCAGCTTGTGGGGTGGAACTAGCACAGATACGCAGTATTTT NA TRBJ2-3 TRBV5-1 many
CASSQARTSSYNSPLHF TGCGCCAGCAGCCAAGCCCGGACTAGCTCCTATAATTCACCCCTCCACTTT NA TRBJ1-6 TRBV4-3 many
CASSFKRGAVYNEQFF TGTGCCAGCAGCTTTAAGCGGGGGGCCGTCTACAATGAGCAGTTCTTC TRBD2 TRBJ2-1 TRBV7-2 few
CASSQQHRAEGYTF TGTGCCAGCAGCCAACAGCACAGGGCGGAGGGCTACACCTTC NA TRBJ1-2 TRBV14 NA
CASSLDGSTDTQYF TGTGCCAGCAGCTTAGACGGGAGCACAGATACGCAGTATTTT NA TRBJ2-3 TRBV7-3 NA
CASSVSVGRRDSPLHF TGTGCCAGCAGCGTGTCTGTGGGCCGGAGAGATTCACCCCTCCACTTT NA TRBJ1-6 TRBV7-2 few
CASSPTGPAPGKGYTF TGTGCCAGCAGCCCGACAGGGCCTGCTCCTGGGAAAGGCTACACCTTC TRBD1 TRBJ1-2 TRBV3-1 many
CASSIKVTGTGPNQPQHF TGTGCCAGTAGTATTAAGGTCACCGGGACAGGGCCCAATCAGCCCCAGCATTTT TRBD1 TRBJ1-5 TRBV19 NA
CATSRDRPGIDTQYF TGTGCCACCAGCAGAGATCGTCCAGGGATAGATACGCAGTATTTT NA TRBJ2-3 TRBV15 NA
CASSRSGTSYYGYTF TGTGCCAGCTCAAGATCCGGGACCTCCTACTATGGCTACACCTTC NA TRBJ1-2 TRBV18 many
CASSGTGGPGELFF TGCGCCAGCAGCGGGACAGGAGGGCCCGGGGAGCTGTTTTTT TRBD1 TRBJ2-2 TRBV4-3 many
CSVEDGSGGRDTQYF TGCAGCGTTGAAGACGGTAGCGGGGGCAGAGATACGCAGTATTTT TRBD2 TRBJ2-3 TRBV29-1 many
CASSQEAGLHNSPLHF TGTGCCAGCAGCCAAGAAGCAGGGTTACATAATTCACCCCTCCACTTT NA TRBJ1-6 TRBV14 few
CASSLGFGVVETQYF TGTGCTAGCAGCTTAGGATTCGGGGTAGTGGAGACCCAGTACTTC NA TRBJ2-5 TRBV7-7 few
CASSFHTEAFF TGTGCCAGCAGTTTCCACACTGAAGCTTTCTTT NA TRBJ1-1 TRBV12-3/TRBV12-4 few
CASSQGLAGTYEQYF TGCGCCAGCAGCCAAGGGCTAGCGGGGACCTACGAGCAGTACTTC TRBD2 TRBJ2-7 TRBV4-3 NA
CASSFSPGQGGEKLFF TGTGCCAGCAGCTTCTCCCCGGGACAGGGTGGCGAAAAACTGTTTTTT TRBD1 TRBJ1-4 TRBV9 NA
CASSLTGTAYEQYF TGTGCCAGCAGCCTGACCGGGACCGCCTACGAGCAGTACTTC NA TRBJ2-7 TRBV5-5 many
CASSLTGGDTQYF TGTGCCAGCAGCCTTACGGGGGGAGATACGCAGTATTTT TRBD2 TRBJ2-3 TRBV14 many
CASSPGQGATYSGNTIYF TGTGCCAGCAGTCCCGGACAGGGGGCAACCTACTCTGGAAACACCATATATTTT TRBD1 TRBJ1-3 TRBV12-3/TRBV12-4 NA
CSAPDRGWEQYF TGCAGTGCGCCGGACAGGGGTTGGGAGCAGTACTTC TRBD1 TRBJ2-7 TRBV20-1 many
CASSPRPPHPTEHSGANVLTF TGTGCCAGCAGTCCCAGACCACCTCACCCGACAGAACACTCTGGGGCCAACGTCCTGACTTTC NA TRBJ2-6 TRBV27 many
CASSESSPNTGELFF TGTGCCAGCAGTGAATCTAGCCCGAACACCGGGGAGCTGTTTTTT NA TRBJ2-2 TRBV6-1 NA
CSARYSQETQYF TGCAGTGCTAGGTACAGCCAAGAGACCCAGTACTTC NA TRBJ2-5 TRBV20-1 many
CASTRSGRIQETQYF TGTGCCAGCACCAGATCGGGGAGGATACAAGAGACCCAGTACTTC NA TRBJ2-5 TRBV12-3/TRBV12-4 few
CASSLPKGSSGGYEQFF TGTGCCAGCAGCCTTCCTAAGGGGTCTAGCGGGGGGTATGAGCAGTTCTTC TRBD2 TRBJ2-1 TRBV12-3/TRBV12-4 NA
CSGGTAINTEAFF TGCAGCGGAGGGACAGCTATTAACACTGAAGCTTTCTTT TRBD1 TRBJ1-1 TRBV29-1 few
CASSLGGQGRHGYTF TGTGCCAGCAGCTTAGGGGGACAGGGAAGACATGGCTACACCTTC TRBD1 TRBJ1-2 TRBV7-9 many
CASSSPRGDGQMLAKNIQYF TGTGCCAGCAGCTCCCCCCGGGGGGACGGGCAGATGCTAGCCAAAAACATTCAGTACTTC TRBD2 TRBJ2-4 TRBV7-9 few